This TCR beta chain is from a study of shared clonotypes between healthy human individuals. The wider study: Sampling drew on donors who were two women and a few men aged 18 to 49.

A single count supports this clone. Around 90 million PBMCs served as the genomic DNA source for unsorted samples. Clones were sequenced by immunoSEQ multiplex PCR, and TCRdb holds only the in-frame ones, with some missing. The sample has 450,000 to 500,000 clones, around three quarters seen once. Input material: PBMCs. This TCR came from a woman aged 40 to 55 in good health. Some clones in this sample may be carry-over from other donors' samples.

The CDR3 reads CASSQRFSREGLYEQYF. CDR3 DNA: TGTGCCAGCTCCCAAAGATTCTCGCGGGAGGGCCTGTACGAGCAGTACTTC. The J gene is TRBJ2-7, the V gene TRBV18, with 9 bases that match TRBD2. The V gene's germline CDR1 is KGHSH and CDR2 LQKENI. CDR3 length: 17 residues. The V segment lost 6 bases and the J segment 4 bases; nucleotides outside the gene matches: 16. The whole variable domain, remainder taken from reference TRBV18 and TRBJ2-7, is NAGVMQNPRHLVRRRGQEARLRCSPMKGHSHVYWYRQLPEEGLKFMVYLQKENIIDESGMPKERFSAEFPKEGPSILRIQQVVRGDSAAYFCASSQRFSREGLYEQYFGPGTRLTVT.